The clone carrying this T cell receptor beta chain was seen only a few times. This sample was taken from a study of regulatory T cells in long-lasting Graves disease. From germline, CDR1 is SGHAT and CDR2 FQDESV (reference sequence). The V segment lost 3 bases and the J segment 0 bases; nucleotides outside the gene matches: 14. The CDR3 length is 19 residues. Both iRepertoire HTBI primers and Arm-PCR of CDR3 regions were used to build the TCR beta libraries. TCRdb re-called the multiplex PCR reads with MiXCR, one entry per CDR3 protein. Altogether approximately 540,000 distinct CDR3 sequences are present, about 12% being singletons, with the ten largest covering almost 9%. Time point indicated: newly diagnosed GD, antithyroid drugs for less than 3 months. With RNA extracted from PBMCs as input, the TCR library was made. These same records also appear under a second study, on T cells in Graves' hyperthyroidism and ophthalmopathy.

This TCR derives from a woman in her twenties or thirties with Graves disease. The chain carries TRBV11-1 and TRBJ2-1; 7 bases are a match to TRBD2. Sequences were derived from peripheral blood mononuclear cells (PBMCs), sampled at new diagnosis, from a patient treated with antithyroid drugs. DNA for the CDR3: TGTGCCAGCAGCTTTTGGGTGACGGGAGGCTTGAGCTCCTACAATGAGCAGTTCTTC. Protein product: CASSFWVTGGLSSYNEQFF.